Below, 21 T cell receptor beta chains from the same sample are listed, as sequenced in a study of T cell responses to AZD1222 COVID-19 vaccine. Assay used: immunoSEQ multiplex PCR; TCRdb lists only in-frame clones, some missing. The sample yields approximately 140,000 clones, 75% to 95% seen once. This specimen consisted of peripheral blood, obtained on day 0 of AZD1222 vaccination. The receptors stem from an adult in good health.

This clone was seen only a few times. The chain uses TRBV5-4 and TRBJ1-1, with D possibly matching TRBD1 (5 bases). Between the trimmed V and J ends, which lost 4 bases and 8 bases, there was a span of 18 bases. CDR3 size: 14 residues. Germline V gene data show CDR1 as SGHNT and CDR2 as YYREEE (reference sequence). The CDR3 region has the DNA TGTGCCAGCAGCCCCACGGGACGAGGGGTGGAAGCTTTCTTT. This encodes CASSPTGRGVEAFF.

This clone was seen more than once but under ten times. The CDR3 DNA reads as TGTGCTAGTGGTTTGGACCTTCCGGGCAGATTGTCCTCCTACGAGCAGTACTTC. It codes for CASGLDLPGRLSSYEQYF. This sequence joins TRBV12-5 and TRBJ2-7; unclear D gene. The V gene's germline CDR1 is LGHNT and CDR2 FRNRAP. V lost 1 base, J lost 0 bases, and 19 bases lay in between. This CDR3 spans 18 amino acids.

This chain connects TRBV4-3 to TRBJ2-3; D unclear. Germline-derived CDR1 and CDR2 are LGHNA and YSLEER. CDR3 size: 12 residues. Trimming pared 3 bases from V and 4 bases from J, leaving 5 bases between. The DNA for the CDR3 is TGCGCCAGCAGCCACCTCGCAGATACGCAGTATTTT. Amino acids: CASSHLADTQYF.

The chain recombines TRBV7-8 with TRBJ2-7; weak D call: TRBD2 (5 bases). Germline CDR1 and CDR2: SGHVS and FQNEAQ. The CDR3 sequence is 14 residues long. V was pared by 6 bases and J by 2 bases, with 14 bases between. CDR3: CASSPPGKPYEQYF. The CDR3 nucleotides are TGTGCCAGCAGTCCCCCCGGGAAGCCCTACGAGCAGTACTTC.

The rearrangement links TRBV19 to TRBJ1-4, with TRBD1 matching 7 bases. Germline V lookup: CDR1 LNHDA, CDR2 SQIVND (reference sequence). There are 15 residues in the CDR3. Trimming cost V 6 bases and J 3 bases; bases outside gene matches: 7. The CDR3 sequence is CASRSAGGANEKLFF. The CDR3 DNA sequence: TGTGCCAGTAGATCAGCAGGGGGGGCTAATGAAAAACTGTTTTTT.

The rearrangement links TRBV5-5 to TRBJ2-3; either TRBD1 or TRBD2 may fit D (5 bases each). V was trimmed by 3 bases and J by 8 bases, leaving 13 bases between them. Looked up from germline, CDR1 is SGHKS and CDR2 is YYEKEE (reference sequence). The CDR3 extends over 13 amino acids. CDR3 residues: CASSSTTEGTQYF. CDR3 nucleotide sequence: TGTGCCAGCAGCTCGACGACAGAGGGTACGCAGTATTTT.

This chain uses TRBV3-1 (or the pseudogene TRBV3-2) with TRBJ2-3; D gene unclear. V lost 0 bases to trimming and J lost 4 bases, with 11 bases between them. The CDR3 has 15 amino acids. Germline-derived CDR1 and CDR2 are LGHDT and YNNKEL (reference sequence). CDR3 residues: CASSQDPYRPDTQYF. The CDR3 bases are TGTGCCAGCAGCCAAGACCCATACAGACCAGATACGCAGTATTTT.

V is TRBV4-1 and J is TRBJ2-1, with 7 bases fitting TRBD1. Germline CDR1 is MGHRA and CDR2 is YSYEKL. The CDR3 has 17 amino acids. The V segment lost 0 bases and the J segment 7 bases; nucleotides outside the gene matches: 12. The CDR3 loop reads CASSQEQEAGGKNEQFF. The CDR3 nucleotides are TGCGCCAGCAGCCAAGAGCAGGAGGCAGGGGGTAAGAATGAGCAGTTCTTC.

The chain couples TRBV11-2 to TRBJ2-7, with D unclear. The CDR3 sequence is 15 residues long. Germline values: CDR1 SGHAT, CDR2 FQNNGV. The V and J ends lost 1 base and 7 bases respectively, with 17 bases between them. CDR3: CASSLGAGGVGEQYF. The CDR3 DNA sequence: TGTGCCAGCAGCTTAGGGGCAGGTGGGGTTGGAGAGCAGTACTTC.

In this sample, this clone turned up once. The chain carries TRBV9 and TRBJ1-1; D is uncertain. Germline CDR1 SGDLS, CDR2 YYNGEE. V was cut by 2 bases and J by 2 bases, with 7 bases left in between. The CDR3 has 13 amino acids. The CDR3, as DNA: TGTGCCAGCAGCGTCAAGGGCAACACTGAAGCTTTCTTT. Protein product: CASSVKGNTEAFF.

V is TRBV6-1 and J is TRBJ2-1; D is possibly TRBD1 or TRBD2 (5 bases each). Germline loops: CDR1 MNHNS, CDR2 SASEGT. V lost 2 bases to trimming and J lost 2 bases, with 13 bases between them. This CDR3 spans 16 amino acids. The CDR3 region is CASSEPRGRAYNEQFF. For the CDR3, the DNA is TGTGCCAGCAGTGAACCACGGGGACGGGCCTACAATGAGCAGTTCTTC.

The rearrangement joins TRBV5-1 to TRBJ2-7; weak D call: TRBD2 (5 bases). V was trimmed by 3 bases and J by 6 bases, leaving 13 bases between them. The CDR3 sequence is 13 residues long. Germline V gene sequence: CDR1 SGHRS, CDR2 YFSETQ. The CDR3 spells CASSSEADLEQYF. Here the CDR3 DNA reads TGCGCCAGCAGCTCGGAGGCAGACCTCGAGCAGTACTTC.

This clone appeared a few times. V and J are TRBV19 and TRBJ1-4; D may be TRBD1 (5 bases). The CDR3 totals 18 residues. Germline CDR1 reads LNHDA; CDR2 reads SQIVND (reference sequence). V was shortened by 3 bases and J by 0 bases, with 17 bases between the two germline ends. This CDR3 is CASSIGPWDYATNEKLFF. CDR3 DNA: TGTGCCAGTAGTATCGGTCCCTGGGACTATGCAACTAATGAAAAACTGTTTTTT.

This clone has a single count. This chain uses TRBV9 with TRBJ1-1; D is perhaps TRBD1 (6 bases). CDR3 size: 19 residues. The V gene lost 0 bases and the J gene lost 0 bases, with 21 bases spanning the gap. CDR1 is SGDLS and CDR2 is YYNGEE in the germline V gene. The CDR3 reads CASSVVFEREGGMNTEAFF. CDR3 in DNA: TGTGCCAGCAGCGTAGTTTTTGAAAGGGAAGGGGGAATGAACACTGAAGCTTTCTTT.

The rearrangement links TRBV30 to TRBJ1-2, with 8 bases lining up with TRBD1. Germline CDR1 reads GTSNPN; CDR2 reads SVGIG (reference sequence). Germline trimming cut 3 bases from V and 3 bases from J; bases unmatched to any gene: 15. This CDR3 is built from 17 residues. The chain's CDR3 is CAWRSNLNRGNYYGYTF. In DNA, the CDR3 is TGTGCCTGGAGGTCCAACTTAAACAGGGGGAATTACTATGGCTACACCTTC.

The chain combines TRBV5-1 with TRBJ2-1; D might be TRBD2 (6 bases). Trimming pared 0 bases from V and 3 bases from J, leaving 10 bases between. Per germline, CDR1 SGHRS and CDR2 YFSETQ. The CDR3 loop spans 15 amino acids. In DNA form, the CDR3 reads TGCGCCAGCAGCTTGGAGGGTAGCGGCTACAATGAGCAGTTCTTC. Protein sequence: CASSLEGSGYNEQFF.

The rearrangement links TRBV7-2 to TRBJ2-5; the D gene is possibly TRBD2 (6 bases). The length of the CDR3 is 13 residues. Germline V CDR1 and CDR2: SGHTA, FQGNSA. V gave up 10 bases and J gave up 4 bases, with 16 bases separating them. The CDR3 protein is CAIQRRRGETQYF. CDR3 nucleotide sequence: TGTGCCATCCAGAGAAGGAGGGGAGAGACCCAGTACTTC.

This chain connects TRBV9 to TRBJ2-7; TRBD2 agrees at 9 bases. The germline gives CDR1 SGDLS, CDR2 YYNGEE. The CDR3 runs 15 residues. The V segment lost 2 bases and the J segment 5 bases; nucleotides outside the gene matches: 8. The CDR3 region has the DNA TGTGCCAGCAGCGTCGGCGGGGGGGCCCTTCACGAGCAGTACTTC. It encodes CASSVGGGALHEQYF.

In DNA form, the CDR3 reads TGTGCCAGCAAAATCTGGGACGGGCACTATGGCTACACCTTC. Protein product: CASKIWDGHYGYTF. This chain joins TRBV11-2 and TRBJ1-2; possible D gene TRBD1, 5 bases. Germline V CDR1 and CDR2: SGHAT, FQNNGV. V was shortened by 7 bases and J by 3 bases, with 15 bases between the two germline ends. The CDR3 runs to 14 residues.

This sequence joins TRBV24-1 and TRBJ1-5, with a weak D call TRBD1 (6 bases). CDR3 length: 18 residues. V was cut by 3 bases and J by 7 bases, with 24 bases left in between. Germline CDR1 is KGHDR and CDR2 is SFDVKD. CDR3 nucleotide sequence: TGTGCCACCAGTGATAAGACAGGTGGAGGTACAAGGGGGCAGCCCCAGCATTTT. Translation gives CATSDKTGGGTRGQPQHF.

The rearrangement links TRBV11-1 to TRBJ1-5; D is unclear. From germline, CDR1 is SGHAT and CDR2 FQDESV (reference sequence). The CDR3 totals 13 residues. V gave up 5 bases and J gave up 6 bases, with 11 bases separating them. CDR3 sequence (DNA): TGTGCCAGCAGCCTCGGTGGGGTTCAGCCCCAGCATTTT. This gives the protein CASSLGGVQPQHF.